The T cell receptor beta chain described here comes from a study of blood T cell repertoires in COVID-19. Study-wide context: Samples of COVID-19 (acute and convalescent) were obtained from the United States, Italy and Spain.

Living in 24 US areas, the participants were between roughly 18 and 95 years of age. Cohort allocation depended upon clinical history that participants reported. V was cut by 6 bases and J by 6 bases, with 9 bases left in between. CDR1 ENHRY and CDR2 SYGVKD come from the germline V gene. The CDR3 contains 12 residues. In the original workflow: Researchers report that nucleated cell counts were estimated from reference gene primer amplification. The table came from immunoSEQ multiplex PCR; TCRdb's copy has only in-frame clones and leaves some out. Clonal size and the V and J genes are those of that table, whereas D and trimming came from the DNA. Of about 180,000 clones in the sample, more than 75% were seen once.

The sequence was obtained from a human donor with acute COVID-19. The donor label of this sample is uncertain. Sequenced sample: PBMCs or T cells enriched from blood (not recorded which). The rearrangement joins TRBV10-3 to TRBJ2-1, with D possibly being TRBD2 (5 bases). The CDR3 nucleotides are TGTGCCATCAGCAAAGAGGGCAATGAGCAGTTCTTC. This translates into CAISKEGNEQFF.